The source of this TCR beta chain is a study of cytomegalovirus exposure and HLA in healthy donors. From germline, CDR1 is LNHDA and CDR2 SQIVND (reference sequence). Trimming stripped 10 bases from V and 0 bases from J, with 19 bases between. This CDR3 has 15 residues. A multiplex PCR was run with 60 Vbeta primers and 13 Jbeta primers. Original processing methods: In a later analysis, some 80 million unique TCR beta chains included roughly 11 million shared by two or more donors. Measured with immunoSEQ multiplex PCR; TCRdb has only the in-frame clones, and not every one. V, J and clone size reflect that table, while D and trimming were determined from the DNA. The ten most abundant clones cover over 2% of a sample with about 140,000 clones.

V usage is TRBV19 and J usage is TRBJ2-7; D is uncertain. The clonotype originates from a woman aged 18-29 years in good health and CMV-seronegative. The sample was PBMCs. CDR3 sequence reads: CATRLSSADSYEQYF. As DNA, the CDR3 is TGTGCCACAAGACTCTCTTCCGCCGACTCCTACGAGCAGTACTTC.